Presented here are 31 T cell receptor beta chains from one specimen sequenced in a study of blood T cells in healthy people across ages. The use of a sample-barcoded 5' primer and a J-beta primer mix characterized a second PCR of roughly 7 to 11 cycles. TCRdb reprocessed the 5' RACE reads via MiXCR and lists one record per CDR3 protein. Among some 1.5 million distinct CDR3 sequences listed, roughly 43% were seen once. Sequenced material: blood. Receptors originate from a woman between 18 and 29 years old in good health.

The CDR3 loop reads CASSESPYGYTF. The CDR3 region has the DNA TGTGCCAGCAGTGAATCCCCTTATGGCTACACCTTC. The rearrangement links TRBV6-1 to TRBJ1-2; D is unresolved. The CDR3 has 12 amino acids. Germline V gene data show CDR1 as MNHNS and CDR2 as SASEGT. The ends were cut back, 2 bases at V and 5 bases at J, with 6 bases in the middle.

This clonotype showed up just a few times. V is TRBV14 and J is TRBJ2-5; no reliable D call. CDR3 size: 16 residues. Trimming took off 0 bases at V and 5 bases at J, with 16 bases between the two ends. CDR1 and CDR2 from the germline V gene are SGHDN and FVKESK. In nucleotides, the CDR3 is TGTGCCAGCAGCCAAGATTTTGACACTGCCGGGGAGACCCAGTACTTC. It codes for CASSQDFDTAGETQYF.

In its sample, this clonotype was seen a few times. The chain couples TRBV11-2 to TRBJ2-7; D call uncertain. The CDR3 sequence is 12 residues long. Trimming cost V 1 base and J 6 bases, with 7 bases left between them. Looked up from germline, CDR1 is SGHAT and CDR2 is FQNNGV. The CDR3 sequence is CASSLVAIEQYF. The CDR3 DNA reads TGTGCCAGCAGCTTAGTGGCTATCGAGCAGTACTTC.

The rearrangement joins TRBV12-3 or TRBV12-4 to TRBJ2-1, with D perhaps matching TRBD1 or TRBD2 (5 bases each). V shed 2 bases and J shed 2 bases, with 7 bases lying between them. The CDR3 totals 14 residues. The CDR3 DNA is TGTGCCAGCAGTTTATGGGGGACCTACAATGAGCAGTTCTTC. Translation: CASSLWGTYNEQFF.

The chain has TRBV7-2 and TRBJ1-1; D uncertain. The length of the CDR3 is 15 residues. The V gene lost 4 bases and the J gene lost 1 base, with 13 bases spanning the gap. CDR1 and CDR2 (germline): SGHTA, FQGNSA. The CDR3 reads CASSSKKTGNTEAFF. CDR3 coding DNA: TGTGCCAGCAGCTCTAAGAAGACCGGGAACACTGAAGCTTTCTTT.

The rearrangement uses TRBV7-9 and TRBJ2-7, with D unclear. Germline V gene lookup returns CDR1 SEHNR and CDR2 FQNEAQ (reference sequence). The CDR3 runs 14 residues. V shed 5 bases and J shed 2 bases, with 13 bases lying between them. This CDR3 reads CASSPPSSPYEQYF. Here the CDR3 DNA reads TGTGCCAGCAGCCCGCCCTCGAGTCCCTACGAGCAGTACTTC.

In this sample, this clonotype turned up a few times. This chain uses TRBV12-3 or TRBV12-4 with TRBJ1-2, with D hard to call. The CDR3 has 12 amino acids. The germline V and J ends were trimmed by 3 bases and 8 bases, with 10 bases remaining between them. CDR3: CASSFETDGYTF. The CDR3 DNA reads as TGTGCCAGCAGTTTCGAAACAGACGGCTACACCTTC.

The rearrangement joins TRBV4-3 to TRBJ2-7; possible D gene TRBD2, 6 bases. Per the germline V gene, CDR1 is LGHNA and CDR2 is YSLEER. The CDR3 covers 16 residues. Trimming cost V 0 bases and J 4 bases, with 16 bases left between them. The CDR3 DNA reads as TGCGCCAGCAGCCAAGATCGCTTAGACGGGGGTTACGAGCAGTACTTC. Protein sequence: CASSQDRLDGGYEQYF.

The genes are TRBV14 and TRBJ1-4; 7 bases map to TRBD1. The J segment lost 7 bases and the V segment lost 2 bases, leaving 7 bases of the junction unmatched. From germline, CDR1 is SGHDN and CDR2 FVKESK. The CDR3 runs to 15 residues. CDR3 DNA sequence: TGTGCCAGCAGCCAAACAGGGGTTATCAGTGAAAAACTGTTTTTT. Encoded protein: CASSQTGVISEKLFF.

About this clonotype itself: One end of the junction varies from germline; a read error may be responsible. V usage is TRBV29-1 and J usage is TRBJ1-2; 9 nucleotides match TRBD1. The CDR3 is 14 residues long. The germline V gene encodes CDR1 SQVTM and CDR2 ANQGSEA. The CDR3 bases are TGCGGCGTTGAATTTCGGACAGGGGAAGGTGGCTACACCTTC. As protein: CGVEFRTGEGGYTF.

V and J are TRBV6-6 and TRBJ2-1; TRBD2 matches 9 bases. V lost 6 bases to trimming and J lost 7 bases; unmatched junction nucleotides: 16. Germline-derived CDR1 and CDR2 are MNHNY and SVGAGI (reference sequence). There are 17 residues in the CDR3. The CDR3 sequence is CASSSYSGTSIWNEQFF. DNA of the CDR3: TGTGCCAGCAGCTCGTACTCCGGGACTAGCATCTGGAATGAGCAGTTCTTC.

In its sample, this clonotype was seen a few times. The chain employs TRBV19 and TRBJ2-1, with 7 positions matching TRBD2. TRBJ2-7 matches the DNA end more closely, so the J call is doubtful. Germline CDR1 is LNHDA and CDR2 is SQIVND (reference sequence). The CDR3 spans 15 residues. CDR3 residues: CASSRAGSSYNEQYF. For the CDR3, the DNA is TGTGCCAGTAGCCGAGCGGGGAGCTCCTACAATGAGCAGTACTTC.

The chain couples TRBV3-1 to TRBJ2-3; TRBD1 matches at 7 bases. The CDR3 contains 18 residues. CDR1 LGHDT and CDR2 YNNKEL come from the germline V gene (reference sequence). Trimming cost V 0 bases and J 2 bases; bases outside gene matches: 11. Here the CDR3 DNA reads TGTGCCAGCAGCCAAGACGGGGACAGCCCTCTATCCACAGATACGCAGTATTTT. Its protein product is CASSQDGDSPLSTDTQYF.

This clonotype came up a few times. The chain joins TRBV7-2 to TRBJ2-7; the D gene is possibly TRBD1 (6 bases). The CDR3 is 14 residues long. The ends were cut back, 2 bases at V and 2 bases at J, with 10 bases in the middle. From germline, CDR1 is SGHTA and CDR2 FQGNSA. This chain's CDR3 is CASSLWTATYEQYF. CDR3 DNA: TGTGCCAGCAGCTTATGGACAGCGACCTACGAGCAGTACTTC.

DNA for the CDR3: TGTGCCAGCAGCCCCACGTTTAGCACAGATACGCAGTATTTT. Amino acids: CASSPTFSTDTQYF. The rearrangement joins TRBV7-2 to TRBJ2-3, with D uncertain. From germline, CDR1 is SGHTA and CDR2 FQGNSA. This CDR3 is 14 amino acids long. The germline V and J ends were trimmed by 5 bases and 0 bases, with 9 bases remaining between them.

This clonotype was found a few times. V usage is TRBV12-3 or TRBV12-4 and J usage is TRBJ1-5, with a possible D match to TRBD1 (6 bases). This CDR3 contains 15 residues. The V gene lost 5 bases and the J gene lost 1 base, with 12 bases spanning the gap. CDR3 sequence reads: CASSPGDGSNQPQHF. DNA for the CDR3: TGTGCCAGCAGTCCAGGGGACGGAAGCAATCAGCCCCAGCATTTT.

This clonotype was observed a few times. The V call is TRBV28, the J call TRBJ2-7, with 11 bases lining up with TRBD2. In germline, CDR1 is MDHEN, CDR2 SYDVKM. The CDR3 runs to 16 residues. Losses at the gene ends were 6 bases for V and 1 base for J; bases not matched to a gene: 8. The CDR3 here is CASRGTSGLGSYEQYF. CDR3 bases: TGTGCCAGCAGGGGGACTAGCGGACTGGGGTCCTACGAGCAGTACTTC.

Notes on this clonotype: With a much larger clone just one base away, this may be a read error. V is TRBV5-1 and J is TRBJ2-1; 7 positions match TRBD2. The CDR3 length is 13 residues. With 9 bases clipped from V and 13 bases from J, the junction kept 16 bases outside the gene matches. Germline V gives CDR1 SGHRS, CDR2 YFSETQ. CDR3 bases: TGCGCCACCGCGACTAGCCCCAAGGAGACCCAGTTCTTC. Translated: CATATSPKETQFF.

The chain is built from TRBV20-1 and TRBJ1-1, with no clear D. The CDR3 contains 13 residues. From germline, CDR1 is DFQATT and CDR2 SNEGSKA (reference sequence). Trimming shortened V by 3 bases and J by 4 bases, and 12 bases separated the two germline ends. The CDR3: CSARSHPGTEAFF. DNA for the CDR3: TGCAGTGCTAGGTCGCACCCTGGCACTGAAGCTTTCTTT.

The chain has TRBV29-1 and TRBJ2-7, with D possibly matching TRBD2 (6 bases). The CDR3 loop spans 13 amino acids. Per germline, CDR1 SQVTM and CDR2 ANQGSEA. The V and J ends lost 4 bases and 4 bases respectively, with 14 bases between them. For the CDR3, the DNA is TGCAGCGTTGTTGGGGACTCGACTTACGAGCAGTACTTC. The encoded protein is CSVVGDSTYEQYF.

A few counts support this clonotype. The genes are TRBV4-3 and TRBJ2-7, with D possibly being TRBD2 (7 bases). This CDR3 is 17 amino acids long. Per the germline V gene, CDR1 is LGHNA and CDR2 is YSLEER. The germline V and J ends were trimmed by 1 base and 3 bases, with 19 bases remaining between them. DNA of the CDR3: TGCGCCAGCAGCCAAGTGGCGTGGGGGGGGCATGACTACGAGCAGTACTTC. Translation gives CASSQVAWGGHDYEQYF.

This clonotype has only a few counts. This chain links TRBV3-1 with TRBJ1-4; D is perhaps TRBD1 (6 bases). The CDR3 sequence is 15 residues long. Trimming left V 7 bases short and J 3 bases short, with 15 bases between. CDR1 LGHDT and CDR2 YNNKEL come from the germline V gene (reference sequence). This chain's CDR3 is CASNRAGGSNEKLFF. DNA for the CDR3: TGTGCCAGCAACAGGGCCGGAGGGTCTAATGAAAAACTGTTTTTT.

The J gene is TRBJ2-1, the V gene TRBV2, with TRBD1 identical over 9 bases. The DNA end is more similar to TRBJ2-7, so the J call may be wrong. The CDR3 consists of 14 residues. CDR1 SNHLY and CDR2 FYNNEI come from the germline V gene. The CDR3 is CASRGQGGPYEQYF. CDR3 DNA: TGTGCCAGCAGGGGACAGGGAGGTCCTTACGAGCAGTACTTC.

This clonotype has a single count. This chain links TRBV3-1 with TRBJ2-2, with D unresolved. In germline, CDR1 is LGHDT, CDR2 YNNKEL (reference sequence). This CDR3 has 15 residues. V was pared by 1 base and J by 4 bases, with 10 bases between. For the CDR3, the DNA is TGTGCCAGCAGCCAAGCACAAGTCCTCACCGGGGAGCTGTTTTTT. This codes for CASSQAQVLTGELFF.

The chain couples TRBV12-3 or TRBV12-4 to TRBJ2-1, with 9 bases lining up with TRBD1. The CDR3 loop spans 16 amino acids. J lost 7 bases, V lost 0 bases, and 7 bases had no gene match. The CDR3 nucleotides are TGTGCCAGCAGTTTAGCGGGGGACAGGGTTTTTAATGAGCAGTTCTTC. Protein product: CASSLAGDRVFNEQFF.

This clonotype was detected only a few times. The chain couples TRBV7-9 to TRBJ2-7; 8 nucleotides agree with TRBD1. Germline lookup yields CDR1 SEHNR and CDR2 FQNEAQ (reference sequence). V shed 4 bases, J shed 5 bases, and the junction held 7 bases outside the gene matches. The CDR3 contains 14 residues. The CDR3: CASSSYDRGHEQYF. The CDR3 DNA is TGTGCCAGCAGCTCATACGACAGGGGCCACGAGCAGTACTTC.

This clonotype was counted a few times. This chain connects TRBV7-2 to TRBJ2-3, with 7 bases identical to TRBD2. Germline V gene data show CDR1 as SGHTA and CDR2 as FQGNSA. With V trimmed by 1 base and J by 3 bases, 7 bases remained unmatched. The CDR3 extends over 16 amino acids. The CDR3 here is CASSLGGGLETDTQYF. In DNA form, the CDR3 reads TGTGCCAGCAGCTTAGGCGGTGGACTAGAAACAGATACGCAGTATTTT.

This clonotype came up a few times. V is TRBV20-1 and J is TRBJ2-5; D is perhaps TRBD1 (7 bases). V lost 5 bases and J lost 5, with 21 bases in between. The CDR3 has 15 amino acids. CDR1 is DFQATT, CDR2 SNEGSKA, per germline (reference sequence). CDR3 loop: CSALLPPEGAETQYF. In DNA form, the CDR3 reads TGCAGTGCTTTATTACCCCCGGAGGGGGCGGAGACCCAGTACTTC.

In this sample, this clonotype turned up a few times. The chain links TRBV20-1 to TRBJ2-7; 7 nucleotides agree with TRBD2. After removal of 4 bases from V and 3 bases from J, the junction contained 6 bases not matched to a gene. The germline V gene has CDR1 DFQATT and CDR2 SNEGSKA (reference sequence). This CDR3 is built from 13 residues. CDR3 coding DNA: TGCAGTGCTATAGAAGGCGGGGGCTACGAGCAGTACTTC. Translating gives CSAIEGGGYEQYF.

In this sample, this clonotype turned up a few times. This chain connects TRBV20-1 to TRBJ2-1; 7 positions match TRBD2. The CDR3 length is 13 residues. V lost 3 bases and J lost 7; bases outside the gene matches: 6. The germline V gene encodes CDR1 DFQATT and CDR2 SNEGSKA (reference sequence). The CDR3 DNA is TGCAGTGCTAGCGGCGGGAGAGGGAATGAGCAGTTCTTC. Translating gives CSASGGRGNEQFF.

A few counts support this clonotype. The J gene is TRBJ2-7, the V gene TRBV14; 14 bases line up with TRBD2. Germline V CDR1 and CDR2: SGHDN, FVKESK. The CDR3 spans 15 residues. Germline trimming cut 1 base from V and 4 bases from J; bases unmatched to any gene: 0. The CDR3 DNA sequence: TGTGCCAGCAGCCAAGGGACTAGCGGGAGGTACGAGCAGTACTTC. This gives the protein CASSQGTSGRYEQYF.